Below, 29 T cell receptor beta chains from the same sample are listed, as sequenced in a study of blood T cell repertoires in COVID-19. TCRdb keeps only in-frame clones here, not all; method: immunoSEQ multiplex PCR. The repertoire consists of 65,000 to 90,000 clones, with roughly 90% occurring once and the leading ten covering over 2.5%. What was sequenced was peripheral blood. These receptors were taken from a woman aged 45-59 years with active or convalescent COVID-19.

This clone was detected once. The V call is TRBV7-2, the J call TRBJ1-4; D not resolved. V gave up 1 base and J gave up 4 bases, with 7 bases separating them. The CDR3 is made up of 14 amino acids. CDR1 SGHTA and CDR2 FQGNSA come from the germline V gene. This chain's CDR3 is CASSLVADNEKLFF. CDR3 coding DNA: TGTGCCAGCAGCTTAGTGGCAGATAATGAAAAACTGTTTTTT. The whole variable domain, remainder taken from reference TRBV7-2 and TRBJ1-4, is GAGVSQSPSNKVTEKGKDVELRCDPISGHTALYWYRQSLGQGLEFLIYFQGNSAPDKSGLPSDRFSAERTGGSVSTLTIQRTQQEDSAVYLCASSLVADNEKLFFGSGTQLSVL.

This clone was observed a few times. The chain couples TRBV7-2 to TRBJ1-2, with D unclear. With 5 bases removed from V and 1 base from J, the gap between germline ends came to 11 bases. Germline loops: CDR1 SGHTA, CDR2 FQGNSA. This CDR3 has 14 residues. CDR3 amino acids: CASSLSRDNYGYTF. In DNA, the CDR3 is TGTGCCAGCAGCCTGAGCCGAGATAACTATGGCTACACCTTC.

The V and J genes are TRBV27 and TRBJ1-2, with D unclear. The V end lost 3 bases, the J end lost 7 bases, and 3 bases lay between the germline ends. This CDR3 has 10 amino acids. Germline V gene sequence: CDR1 MNHEY, CDR2 SMNVEV (reference sequence). CDR3 sequence (DNA): TGTGCCAGCAGTTTCTCTGGCTACACCTTC. This sequence encodes CASSFSGYTF.

The chain uses TRBV18 and TRBJ1-1; TRBD1 matches 9 bases. This CDR3 spans 14 amino acids. CDR1 is KGHSH, CDR2 LQKENI, per germline. The V and J ends lost 6 bases and 5 bases, in that order; junction bases with no gene match: 7. CDR3 sequence reads: CASSPRQGGTEAFF. CDR3 bases: TGTGCCAGCTCGCCTCGACAGGGGGGGACTGAAGCTTTCTTT.

V usage is TRBV4-2 and J usage is TRBJ2-3; tentative D call: TRBD1 (5 bases). Trimming removed 1 base at V and 2 bases at J, with 16 bases between. CDR3 length equals 17 residues. Germline-derived CDR1 and CDR2 are LGHNA and YNFKEQ. Here the CDR3 DNA reads TGTGCCAGCAGCCAAGGGGGCCTCACCCTAATCACAGATACGCAGTATTTT. The encoded protein is CASSQGGLTLITDTQYF.

J is TRBJ2-7 and V is TRBV11-2, with D uncertain. In germline, CDR1 is SGHAT, CDR2 FQNNGV. CDR3 length: 12 amino acids. Trimming cost V 3 bases and J 2 bases, with 5 bases left between them. CDR3 sequence reads: CASSLATYEQYF. In DNA form, the CDR3 reads TGTGCCAGCAGCTTGGCAACCTACGAGCAGTACTTC.

As concerns this clone: The same CDR3 also results from other DNA sequences found in this sample. This sequence joins TRBV9 and TRBJ2-7, with 9 bases aligning to TRBD1. The junction had 2 bases not matched to a gene; V was cut back by 2 bases and J by 2 bases. The CDR3 totals 14 residues. Germline V gene lookup returns CDR1 SGDLS and CDR2 YYNGEE. As DNA, the CDR3 is TGTGCCAGCAGCGTGGGACAGGGAGCCTACGAGCAGTACTTC. It specifies CASSVGQGAYEQYF.

V usage is TRBV19 and J usage is TRBJ1-3; tentatively, D is TRBD1 (6 bases). Germline assignment: CDR1 LNHDA and CDR2 SQIVND (reference sequence). Between the trimmed V and J ends, which lost 4 bases and 4 bases, there was a span of 14 bases. The CDR3 contains 15 residues. As DNA, the CDR3 is TGTGCCAGTAGTACGGACCGGGACACGGGAAACACCATATATTTT. Amino acids: CASSTDRDTGNTIYF.

The chain is built from TRBV24-1 and TRBJ2-7; D ambiguous. Germline values: CDR1 KGHDR, CDR2 SFDVKD. The V end lost 3 bases, the J end lost 5 bases, and 16 bases lay between the germline ends. The length of the CDR3 is 15 residues. CDR3 sequence (DNA): TGTGCCACCAGTGATGCGGCCGCCGAAAGCAACGAGCAGTACTTC. Encoded protein: CATSDAAAESNEQYF.

DNA for the CDR3: TGCGCCAGCAGCTTCCAGGGAACGAACTATGGCTACACCTTC. Its translation: CASSFQGTNYGYTF. V usage is TRBV5-1 and J usage is TRBJ1-2; D may be TRBD1 (5 bases). Trimming removed 2 bases at V and 2 bases at J, with 10 bases between. This CDR3 is built from 14 residues. Germline CDR1 SGHRS, CDR2 YFSETQ.

The chain recombines TRBV6-5 with TRBJ1-3; D gene ambiguous. Germline V CDR1 and CDR2: MNHEY, SVGAGI. Deletions cut 1 base from V and 0 bases from J, with 7 bases between. CDR3 size: 15 residues. Here the CDR3 DNA reads TGTGCCAGCAGTTACTTTACCGGCTCTGGAAACACCATATATTTT. This translates into CASSYFTGSGNTIYF.

J is TRBJ1-1 and V is TRBV11-2; TRBD1 matches at 11 bases. Looked up from germline, CDR1 is SGHAT and CDR2 is FQNNGV. This CDR3 spans 16 amino acids. The trim removed 4 bases at V and 6 bases at J, leaving 10 bases unmatched. Written as DNA, the CDR3 is TGTGCCAGCAGCTCACGACTCGGACAGGGGGCAGCTGAAGCTTTCTTT. Amino acid sequence: CASSSRLGQGAAEAFF.

This rearrangement joins TRBV30 to TRBJ2-1; 10 bases are shared with TRBD2. CDR1 and CDR2 from the germline V gene are GTSNPN and SVGIG (reference sequence). This CDR3 has 15 residues. V lost 2 bases, J lost 6 bases, and 7 bases stayed unmatched. CDR3 sequence reads: CAWSSLAGFLNEQFF. CDR3 DNA sequence: TGTGCCTGGAGTTCACTAGCGGGGTTTCTCAATGAGCAGTTCTTC.

The J gene is TRBJ2-2, the V gene TRBV3-1 (or the pseudogene TRBV3-2); tentatively, D is TRBD1 (5 bases). Germline assignment: CDR1 LGHDT and CDR2 YNNKEL (reference sequence). Trimming removed 1 base at V and 4 bases at J, with 16 bases between. The CDR3 has 17 amino acids. CDR3 residues: CASSQVRGILGTGELFF. The CDR3 nucleotides are TGTGCCAGCAGCCAAGTTAGGGGCATACTCGGCACCGGGGAGCTGTTTTTT.

The chain combines TRBV6-5 with TRBJ2-7; a weak D match, TRBD1 (6 bases). Germline V gives CDR1 MNHEY, CDR2 SVGAGI. V shed 4 bases and J shed 7 bases, with 17 bases lying between them. This CDR3 is built from 14 residues. The CDR3 bases are TGTGCCAGCAGTTTAACCAGGGGTCTAGGGGAGCAGTACTTC. Protein: CASSLTRGLGEQYF.

The rearrangement links TRBV11-2 to TRBJ2-5; 7 bases fit TRBD1. Germline V CDR1 and CDR2: SGHAT, FQNNGV. This CDR3 contains 13 residues. The J segment lost 5 bases and the V segment lost 0 bases, leaving 0 bases of the junction unmatched. The CDR3 spells CASSLDRGETQYF. The CDR3 region has the DNA TGTGCCAGCAGCTTAGACAGGGGGGAGACCCAGTACTTC.

This chain connects TRBV7-9 to TRBJ2-4, with D tentatively TRBD2 (5 bases). V was pared by 3 bases and J by 8 bases, with 14 bases between. This CDR3 has 14 amino acids. Looked up from germline, CDR1 is SEHNR and CDR2 is FQNEAQ (reference sequence). This CDR3 is CASSLGAGLDIQYF. CDR3 bases: TGTGCCAGCAGCTTGGGTGCGGGCCTGGACATTCAGTACTTC.

The chain recombines TRBV29-1 with TRBJ1-1, with 7 bases fitting TRBD1. Germline trimming cut 3 bases from V and 5 bases from J; bases unmatched to any gene: 15. Looked up from germline, CDR1 is SQVTM and CDR2 is ANQGSEA. The CDR3 spans 16 residues. The CDR3 sequence is CSVEANRQGRQTEAFF. CDR3 sequence (DNA): TGCAGCGTTGAGGCTAACAGACAGGGACGTCAGACTGAAGCTTTCTTT.

The chain combines TRBV19 with TRBJ2-1; a possible D gene is TRBD2 (7 bases). The germline V gene encodes CDR1 LNHDA and CDR2 SQIVND (reference sequence). The CDR3 spans 14 residues. V gave up 7 bases and J gave up 4 bases, with 14 bases separating them. The CDR3 DNA is TGTGCCAGTAATTTCAGGGGAGGGTACAATGAGCAGTTCTTC. The encoded protein is CASNFRGGYNEQFF.

This chain connects TRBV29-1 to TRBJ2-1; 14 bases align to TRBD2. CDR3 length: 16 residues. V gave up 3 bases and J gave up 7 bases; unmatched junction bases: 8. Germline V gene sequence: CDR1 SQVTM, CDR2 ANQGSEA. The CDR3 bases are TGCAGCGTTGATGGGATGGGGACTAGCGGGGGAAATGAGCAGTTCTTC. Translating gives CSVDGMGTSGGNEQFF.

The V and J genes are TRBV9 and TRBJ2-3; 12 nucleotides align to TRBD2. V gave up 6 bases and J gave up 2 bases; unmatched junction bases: 16. The germline V gene has CDR1 SGDLS and CDR2 YYNGEE. The CDR3 length is 19 residues. This chain's CDR3 is CASTENPLTSGGITDTQYF. In nucleotides, the CDR3 is TGTGCCAGCACCGAAAACCCCCTCACTAGCGGGGGGATCACAGATACGCAGTATTTT.

The chain joins TRBV6-5 to TRBJ2-7, with D tentatively TRBD2 (6 bases). Germline V lookup: CDR1 MNHEY, CDR2 SVGAGI. There are 15 residues in the CDR3. V was pared by 3 bases and J by 0 bases, with 12 bases between. The CDR3 protein is CASSYMDGSSYEQYF. The DNA of the CDR3 is TGTGCCAGCAGTTATATGGACGGGAGCTCCTACGAGCAGTACTTC.

V is TRBV30 and J is TRBJ1-1; the D is unclear. Between the trimmed V and J ends, which lost 4 bases and 7 bases, there was a span of 13 bases. The CDR3 covers 12 residues. Germline V lookup: CDR1 GTSNPN, CDR2 SVGIG (reference sequence). CDR3 region: CAWNRGSDEAFF. In nucleotides, the CDR3 is TGTGCCTGGAATCGGGGATCGGATGAAGCTTTCTTT.

The genes are TRBV7-8 and TRBJ2-1; TRBD2 might be the D (5 bases). Germline values: CDR1 SGHVS, CDR2 FQNEAQ. The CDR3 covers 14 residues. The germline V and J ends were trimmed by 1 base and 3 bases, with 7 bases remaining between them. CDR3 region: CASSLVTIYNEQFF. In nucleotides, the CDR3 is TGTGCCAGCAGCTTAGTGACTATCTACAATGAGCAGTTCTTC.

The chain recombines TRBV4-3 with TRBJ2-7, with 8 bases fitting TRBD2. Germline V CDR1 and CDR2: LGHNA, YSLEER. The CDR3 covers 17 residues. Trimming cost V 4 bases and J 7 bases; bases outside gene matches: 18. The chain's CDR3 is CASSRELADHLPLEQYF. The CDR3 coding sequence is TGCGCCAGCAGCCGCGAACTAGCGGACCATCTCCCTTTGGAGCAGTACTTC.

The chain recombines TRBV2 with TRBJ2-4, with a tentative D call TRBD1 (6 bases). Looked up from germline, CDR1 is SNHLY and CDR2 is FYNNEI. This CDR3 is built from 14 residues. Trimming removed 5 bases from V and 8 bases from J, with 16 bases in between. CDR3 in amino acids: CASSSSQKGDIQYF. The CDR3 DNA reads as TGTGCCAGCAGTTCCAGCCAGAAGGGGGACATTCAGTACTTC.

The genes are TRBV6-4 and TRBJ1-1; tentatively, D is TRBD1 (6 bases). CDR1 is MRHNA, CDR2 SNTAGT, per germline. Trimming removed 11 bases at V and 2 bases at J, with 18 bases between. The CDR3 extends over 14 amino acids. The CDR3 loop reads CALVRRGLNTEAFF. DNA for the CDR3: TGTGCCCTTGTGCGCAGGGGCTTAAACACTGAAGCTTTCTTT.

The sample holds one count of this clone. This chain joins TRBV19 and TRBJ1-2; perhaps TRBD1 as D (5 bases). This CDR3 is built from 11 residues. Germline V gene sequence: CDR1 LNHDA, CDR2 SQIVND (reference sequence). V gave up 10 bases and J gave up 8 bases, with 14 bases separating them. The CDR3 region is CATWTFGGYTF. The CDR3 region has the DNA TGTGCCACCTGGACATTTGGAGGCTACACCTTC.

The rearrangement joins TRBV5-4 to TRBJ1-1; D remains unclear. Germline CDR1 reads SGHNT; CDR2 reads YYREEE (reference sequence). The CDR3 is 14 amino acids. The V end was cut by 0 bases, the J end by 1 base, with 7 bases between. CDR3 coding DNA: TGTGCCAGCAGCTTGGAGAGAGGGAACACTGAAGCTTTCTTT. This gives the protein CASSLERGNTEAFF.